A selection of T cell receptor beta chains follows, all from one sample in a study of early T cells in non-severe SARS-CoV-2 infection. TCRdb reprocessed the 5' RACE reads via MiXCR and lists one record per CDR3 protein. This sample has tens of thousands of distinct CDR3 sequences, with roughly 6.8% found just once. The sample here was whole blood, taken at baseline. These receptors were collected from an adult who was a healthcare worker with PCR-confirmed SARS-CoV-2 infection or an uninfected control (not recorded which). Both conserved end residues are part of each CDR3. Each record gives: J gene, clone size, D gene, V gene, CDR3 protein, CDR3 DNA. The D gene is left open where the match is weak. A row's size may be missing; if present it is once, few, many or a size class.

TRBJ1-6	few	NA	TRBV30	CAWKLHGSPLHF	TGTGCCTGGAAACTGCACGGCTCACCCCTCCACTTT
TRBJ2-1	many	TRBD2	TRBV6-2/TRBV6-3	CASSHHASGIGANEQFF	TGTGCCAGCAGCCATCACGCTAGCGGGATAGGGGCCAATGAGCAGTTCTTC
TRBJ2-2	few	TRBD2	TRBV7-2	CASSPRLAGVGGELFF	TGTGCCAGCAGCCCCCGACTAGCGGGAGTTGGCGGGGAGCTGTTTTTT
TRBJ2-7	NA	TRBD1	TRBV14	CASSKDRVGEQYF	TGTGCCAGCAGCAAAGACAGGGTTGGAGAGCAGTACTTC
TRBJ1-1	NA	NA	TRBV11-3	CASSLGGMNTEAFF	TGTGCCAGCAGCTTGGGAGGAATGAACACTGAAGCTTTCTTT
TRBJ2-2	NA	NA	TRBV19	CATSTGRSNTGELFF	TGTGCCACCTCCACTGGACGGTCGAACACCGGGGAGCTGTTTTTT
TRBJ1-1	NA	TRBD1	TRBV20-1	CSALTGINTEAFF	TGCAGTGCCCTGACAGGGATTAACACTGAAGCTTTCTTT
TRBJ2-1	NA	TRBD1	TRBV5-1	CASSPGQGAGEQFF	TGCGCCAGCAGTCCGGGACAGGGGGCAGGGGAGCAGTTCTTC
TRBJ1-1	many	NA	TRBV19	CASNPDGRTAEAFF	TGTGCCAGTAACCCGGACGGAAGAACCGCTGAAGCTTTCTTT
TRBJ2-5	few	NA	TRBV20-1	CSARESGTGQETQYF	TGCAGTGCTAGGGAATCGGGGACTGGTCAAGAGACCCAGTACTTC
TRBJ1-2	few	TRBD1	TRBV5-1	CASSSTGDYGYTF	TGCGCCAGCAGCTCAACAGGGGACTATGGCTACACCTTC
TRBJ1-2	few	NA	TRBV19	CASSISATGYGYTF	TGTGCCAGTAGTATATCTGCAACAGGCTATGGCTACACCTTC
TRBJ2-1	many	TRBD1	TRBV4-1	CASSQGGTGVYNEQFF	TGCGCCAGCAGCCAAGGAGGGACAGGTGTCTACAATGAGCAGTTCTTC
TRBJ1-2	many	NA	TRBV20-1	CSAPRGKDNYGYTF	TGCAGTGCCCCTAGGGGGAAGGACAACTATGGCTACACCTTC
TRBJ2-1	many	TRBD2	TRBV2	CASRLAGVYNEQFF	TGTGCCAGCAGACTAGCGGGGGTATACAATGAGCAGTTCTTC
TRBJ2-1	medium-sized	TRBD1	TRBV30	CAWRGTVGYEQFF	TGTGCCTGGAGGGGGACAGTAGGCTATGAGCAGTTCTTC
TRBJ1-1	few	NA	TRBV12-3/TRBV12-4	CASSLVPNTEAFF	TGTGCCAGCAGTTTGGTCCCGAACACTGAAGCTTTCTTT
TRBJ2-7	NA	TRBD1	TRBV20-1	CSARDYTPGQRLYEQYF	TGCAGTGCTAGAGATTATACCCCGGGACAGCGACTTTACGAGCAGTACTTC
TRBJ2-3	NA	NA	TRBV29-1	CSVFRSSTDTQYF	TGCAGCGTTTTCAGGTCTAGCACAGATACGCAGTATTTT
TRBJ1-1	few	NA	TRBV27	CASSLAATNTEAFF	TGTGCCAGCAGTTTAGCGGCCACGAACACTGAAGCTTTCTTT
TRBJ2-1	many	NA	TRBV4-1	CASSQERWGEQFF	TGCGCCAGCAGCCAAGAGAGGTGGGGAGAGCAGTTCTTC
TRBJ2-7	many	NA	TRBV7-2	CASSLGPEQYF	TGTGCCAGCAGCTTAGGACCCGAGCAGTACTTC
TRBJ2-1	few	NA	TRBV7-2	CASSLNGGYNEQFF	TGTGCCAGCAGCTTAAACGGGGGTTACAATGAGCAGTTCTTC
TRBJ1-6	many	TRBD1	TRBV7-9	CASSKPGGPNSPLHF	TGTGCCAGCAGCAAACCAGGGGGACCTAATTCACCCCTCCACTTT
TRBJ2-7	many	NA	TRBV6-2/TRBV6-3	CASSSTRALYEQYF	TGTGCCAGCAGTTCAACGAGGGCGTTATACGAGCAGTACTTC
TRBJ1-3	NA	NA	TRBV18	CASSPPVGSGNTIYF	TGTGCCAGCTCACCCCCAGTCGGCTCTGGAAACACCATATATTTT
TRBJ2-2	NA	TRBD2	TRBV12-3/TRBV12-4	CASSLAVLAGGNTGELFF	TGTGCCAGCAGTTTAGCGGTTCTAGCGGGAGGGAACACCGGGGAGCTGTTTTTT
TRBJ2-3	NA	TRBD1	TRBV20-1	CSARGDSGADTQYF	TGCAGTGCTAGAGGGGACAGCGGCGCAGATACGCAGTATTTT
TRBJ1-1	many	NA	TRBV28	CASSLSVGGGTEAFF	TGTGCCAGCAGTTTATCAGTGGGGGGTGGCACTGAAGCTTTCTTT
TRBJ1-1	NA	TRBD1	TRBV9	CASSAGQGRVSTEAFF	TGTGCCAGCAGCGCCGGACAGGGGAGGGTGAGCACTGAAGCTTTCTTT
TRBJ2-3	NA	NA	TRBV9	CASSGGEDTSYTQYF	TGTGCCAGCAGCGGGGGCGAGGACACTTCGTATACGCAGTATTTT
TRBJ1-1	many	TRBD1	TRBV11-2	CASSPRQGPMNTEAFF	TGTGCCAGCAGCCCCCGACAGGGGCCCATGAACACTGAAGCTTTCTTT
TRBJ1-1	NA	NA	TRBV3-2	CASSQGGRTEAFF	TGTGCCAGCAGCCAAGGGGGCCGTACTGAAGCTTTCTTT
TRBJ2-2	many	NA	TRBV4-2	CASSQRGWDDTGELFF	TGTGCCAGCAGCCAGCGAGGGTGGGATGACACCGGGGAGCTGTTTTTT
TRBJ2-1	many	NA	TRBV7-6	CASSSTLRSNWQFF	TGTGCCAGCAGCTCAACCCTCAGGAGTAATTGGCAGTTCTTC
TRBJ1-2	many	NA	TRBV3-1	CASSWTVNNYGYTF	TGTGCCAGCAGTTGGACGGTCAATAACTATGGCTACACCTTC
TRBJ2-5	many	NA	TRBV25-1	CASSVIGVGTQYF	TGTGCCAGCAGCGTCATAGGGGTTGGGACCCAGTACTTC
TRBJ1-1	many	TRBD1	TRBV6-1	CASSAKPRQGGKTGAEAFF	TGTGCCAGCAGTGCAAAGCCTCGACAGGGGGGAAAGACTGGGGCTGAAGCTTTCTTT
TRBJ2-2	NA	NA	TRBV11-2	CASSLDAFGVAGELFF	TGTGCCAGCAGCTTAGATGCTTTTGGGGTTGCCGGGGAGCTGTTTTTT
TRBJ2-1	NA	TRBD1	TRBV10-3	CAISSTGEGVNEQFF	TGTGCCATCAGCTCAACAGGGGAAGGGGTCAATGAGCAGTTCTTC
TRBJ2-7	few	NA	TRBV15	CATSREAESYEQYF	TGTGCCACCAGCAGAGAGGCGGAATCCTACGAGCAGTACTTC
TRBJ2-7	NA	NA	TRBV10-3	CATSKIGTYSYEQYF	TGTGCCACTTCAAAAATCGGGACTTACTCCTACGAGCAGTACTTC
TRBJ2-1	many	NA	TRBV7-2	CASSPWGGPSYNEQFF	TGTGCCAGCAGCCCGTGGGGGGGGCCGTCCTACAATGAGCAGTTCTTC
TRBJ1-5	few	TRBD1	TRBV6-1	CASKQGARGQPQHF	TGTGCCAGCAAGCAGGGGGCTAGAGGACAGCCCCAGCATTTT
TRBJ2-5	many	TRBD1	TRBV11-2	CASSLGTDRGETQYF	TGTGCCAGCAGCTTAGGAACCGACAGGGGGGAGACCCAGTACTTC
TRBJ1-2	NA	NA	TRBV5-6	CASSSWAGGYTF	TGTGCCAGCAGCTCCTGGGCTGGCGGCTACACCTTC
TRBJ2-7	few	TRBD2	TRBV5-4	CASSLFATSGIYEQYF	TGTGCCAGCAGCTTGTTCGCGACTAGCGGGATCTACGAGCAGTACTTC
TRBJ1-4	many	NA	TRBV12-3/TRBV12-4	CASSFREKLFF	TGTGCCAGCAGTTTCCGTGAAAAACTGTTTTTT
TRBJ1-1	NA	NA	TRBV7-6	CASGPGEGAEAFF	TGTGCCAGCGGGCCGGGGGAAGGGGCTGAAGCTTTCTTT
TRBJ1-1	few	NA	TRBV11-2	CASSLERMGEAFF	TGTGCCAGCAGCCTGGAAAGGATGGGTGAAGCTTTCTTT
TRBJ1-1	many	TRBD1	TRBV18	CASSLGTGGTEAFF	TGTGCCAGCTCACTCGGGACAGGGGGAACTGAAGCTTTCTTT
TRBJ2-5	many	NA	TRBV4-2	CASSQGEVGGETQYF	TGTGCCAGCAGCCAAGGGGAGGTTGGAGGGGAGACCCAGTACTTC